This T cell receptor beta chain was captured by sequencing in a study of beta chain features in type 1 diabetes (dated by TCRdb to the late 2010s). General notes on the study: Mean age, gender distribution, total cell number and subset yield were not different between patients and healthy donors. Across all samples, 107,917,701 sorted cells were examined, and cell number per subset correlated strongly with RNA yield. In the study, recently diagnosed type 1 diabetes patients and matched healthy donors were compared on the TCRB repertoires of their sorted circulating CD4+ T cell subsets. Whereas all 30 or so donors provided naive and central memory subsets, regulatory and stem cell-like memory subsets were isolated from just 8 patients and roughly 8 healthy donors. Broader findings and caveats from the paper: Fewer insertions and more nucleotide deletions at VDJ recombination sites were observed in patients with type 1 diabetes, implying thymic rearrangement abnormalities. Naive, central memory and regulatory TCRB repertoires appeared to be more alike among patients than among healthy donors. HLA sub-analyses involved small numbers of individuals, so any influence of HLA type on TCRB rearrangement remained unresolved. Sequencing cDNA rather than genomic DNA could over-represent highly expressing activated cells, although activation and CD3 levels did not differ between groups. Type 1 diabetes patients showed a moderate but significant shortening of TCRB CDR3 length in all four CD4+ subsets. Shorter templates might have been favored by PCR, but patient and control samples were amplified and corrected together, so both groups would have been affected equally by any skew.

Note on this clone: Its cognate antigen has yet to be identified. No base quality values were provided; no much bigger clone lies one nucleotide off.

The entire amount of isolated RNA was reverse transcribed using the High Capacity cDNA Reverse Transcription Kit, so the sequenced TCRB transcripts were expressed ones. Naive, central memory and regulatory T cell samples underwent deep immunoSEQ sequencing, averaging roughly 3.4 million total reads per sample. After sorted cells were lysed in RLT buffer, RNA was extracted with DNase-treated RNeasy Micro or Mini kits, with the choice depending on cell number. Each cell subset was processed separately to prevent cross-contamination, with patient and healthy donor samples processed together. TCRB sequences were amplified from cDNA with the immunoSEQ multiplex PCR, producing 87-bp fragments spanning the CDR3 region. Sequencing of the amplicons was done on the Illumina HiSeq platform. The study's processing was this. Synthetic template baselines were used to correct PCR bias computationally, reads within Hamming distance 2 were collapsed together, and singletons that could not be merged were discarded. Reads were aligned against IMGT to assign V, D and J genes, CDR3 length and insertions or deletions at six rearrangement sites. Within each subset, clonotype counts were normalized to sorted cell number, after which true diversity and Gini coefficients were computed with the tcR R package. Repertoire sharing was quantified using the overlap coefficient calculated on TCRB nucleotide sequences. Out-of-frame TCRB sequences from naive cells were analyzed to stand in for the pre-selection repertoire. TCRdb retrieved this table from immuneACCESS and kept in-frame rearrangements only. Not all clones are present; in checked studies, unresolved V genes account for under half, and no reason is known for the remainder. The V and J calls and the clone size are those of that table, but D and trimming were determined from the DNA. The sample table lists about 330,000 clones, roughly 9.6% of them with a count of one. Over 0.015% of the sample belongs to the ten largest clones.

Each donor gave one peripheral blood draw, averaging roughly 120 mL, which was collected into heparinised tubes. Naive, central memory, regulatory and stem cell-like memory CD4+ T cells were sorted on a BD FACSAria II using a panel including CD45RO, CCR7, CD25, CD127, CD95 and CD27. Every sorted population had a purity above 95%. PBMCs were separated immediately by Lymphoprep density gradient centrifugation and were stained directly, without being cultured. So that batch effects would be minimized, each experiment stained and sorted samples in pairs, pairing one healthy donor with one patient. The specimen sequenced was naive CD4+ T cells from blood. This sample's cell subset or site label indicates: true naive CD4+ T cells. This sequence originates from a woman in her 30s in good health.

The encoded CDR3 is CASKGHGLAGGEQFF. The DNA is TGTGCCAGCAAGGGTCACGGACTAGCGGGAGGGGAGCAGTTCTTC. The V and J genes are TRBV27 and TRBJ2-1, with 15 bases aligning to TRBD2. The CDR3 starts with the cysteine, ends with the phenylalanine, and has 15 residues. Kept here is only the CDR3 DNA, which spans 45 bases and is read in frame from base 1. Clipping removes 7 bases from V and 10 bases from J, with 8 as the unmatched junction base count. CDR1 and CDR2, looked up from the germline V gene (reference sequence), are MNHEY and SMNVEV.